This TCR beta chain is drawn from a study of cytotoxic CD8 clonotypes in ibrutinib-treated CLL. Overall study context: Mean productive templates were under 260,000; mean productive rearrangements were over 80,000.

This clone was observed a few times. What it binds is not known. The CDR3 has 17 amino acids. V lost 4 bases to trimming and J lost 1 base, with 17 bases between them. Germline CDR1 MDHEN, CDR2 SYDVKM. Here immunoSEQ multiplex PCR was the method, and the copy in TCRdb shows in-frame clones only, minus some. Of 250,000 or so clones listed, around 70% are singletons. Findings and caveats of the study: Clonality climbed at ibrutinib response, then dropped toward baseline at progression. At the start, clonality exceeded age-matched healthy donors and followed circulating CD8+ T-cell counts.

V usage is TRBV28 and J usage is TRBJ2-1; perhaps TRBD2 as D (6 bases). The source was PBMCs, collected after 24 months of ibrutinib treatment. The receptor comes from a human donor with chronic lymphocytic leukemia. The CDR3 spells CASSSSLAVRSYNEQFF. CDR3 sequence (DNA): TGTGCCAGCAGTTCCTCTTTAGCGGTAAGGTCCTACAATGAGCAGTTCTTC.